Included here is one T cell receptor beta chain sequence, with context. Its antigen remains unknown. V shed 3 bases and J shed 4 bases, with 10 bases lying between them. Germline CDR1 SGDLS, CDR2 YYNGEE. The CDR3 has 13 residues. The data were taken from a study of OX40 agonist ivuxolimab in advanced cancers. Study context: Past anti-PD-1, anti-PD-L1 or anti-CTLA-4 therapy was accepted, and 40% to 50% had received some.

The study, taken as a whole, reports: Clonal expansion by week 6 occurred in CD4+ and CD8+ blood T cells (at 0.1 to 3.0 mg/kg).

Profiling relied on immunoSEQ multiplex PCR, and the TCRdb table lists in-frame clones only, not all of them. In the table there are 75,000 to 100,000 clones, around 85% of which are singletons. The source is an adult with an advanced solid tumor such as melanoma, head and neck, liver or kidney cancer. The sequencing here drew on CD4+ or CD8+ T cells sorted from blood, taken in a trial of the OX40 agonist ivuxolimab. The J gene is TRBJ1-2, the V gene TRBV9, with D unclear. The CDR3 sequence: CASSADWTYGYTF. CDR3 coding DNA: TGTGCCAGCAGCGCGGACTGGACCTATGGCTACACCTTC.